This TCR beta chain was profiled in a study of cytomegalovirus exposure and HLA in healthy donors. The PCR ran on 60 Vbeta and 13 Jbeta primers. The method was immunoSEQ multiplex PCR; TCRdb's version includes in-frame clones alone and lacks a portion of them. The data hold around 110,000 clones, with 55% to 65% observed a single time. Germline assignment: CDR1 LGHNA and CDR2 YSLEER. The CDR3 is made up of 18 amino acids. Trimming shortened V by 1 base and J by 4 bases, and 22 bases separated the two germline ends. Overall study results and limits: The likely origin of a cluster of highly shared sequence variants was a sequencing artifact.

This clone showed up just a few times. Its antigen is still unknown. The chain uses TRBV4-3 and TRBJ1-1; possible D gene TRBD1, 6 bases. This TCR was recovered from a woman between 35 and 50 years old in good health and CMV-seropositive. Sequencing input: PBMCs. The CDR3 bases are TGCGCCAGCAGCCAAGTCGCGGGGGCGGGCATCGGGGGCACTGAAGCTTTCTTT. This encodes CASSQVAGAGIGGTEAFF.